The TCR beta chain under discussion was sequenced for a study of cytomegalovirus exposure and HLA in healthy donors. Whole-study context: Earlier sequencing of 150 million to 200 million T cells yielded 95 million to 120 million unique TCR beta sequences. Some 85 million unique TCRs, all from HLA-typed donors, were included in an early release of the data.

The PCR made use of 60 Vbeta and 13 Jbeta primers. Method: immunoSEQ multiplex PCR; TCRdb's copy keeps in-frame clones and lacks some. This sample yields 200,000 to 250,000 clones, of which about 80% are seen a single time; under 0.8% belongs to the top ten. General study findings and limits: According to the study, 150 to 200 TCR beta chains were cytomegalovirus-associated. It emerged from a later analysis that several of the most significant clusters appeared to be linked to common viral pathogens.

V lost 3 bases to trimming and J lost 3 bases; unmatched junction nucleotides: 4. This CDR3 contains 14 residues. From germline, CDR1 is MNHEY and CDR2 SVGAGI. Notes on this clone: Its antigen is unknown.

This receptor was obtained from a young man in good health and CMV-seronegative. The chain combines TRBV6-5 with TRBJ1-1, with TRBD1 matching 7 bases. Sequencing was done on a sample of PBMCs. CDR3 region: CASSYVGTDTEAFF. The CDR3 bases are TGTGCCAGCAGTTATGTCGGGACAGACACTGAAGCTTTCTTT.